This T cell receptor beta chain originates from a study of post-analysis software for immune sequencing data. Overall study: Both relapsing-remitting and secondary progressive multiple sclerosis featured among the disease courses, as did progressive-relapsing multiple sclerosis.

The CDR3 length is 14 residues. V shed 5 bases and J shed 5 bases, with 15 bases lying between them. To note about this clonotype: The antigen is unknown.

Libraries were made from TCR beta cDNA, and they carried unique molecular identifiers. The T cell input of roughly 1 to 11 million gave about 470,000 cDNA molecules. One entry per CDR3 protein, called by TCRdb with MiXCR from the PCR reads. This table holds hundreds of thousands of distinct CDR3 sequences, around 50% found once. Overall study results and limits: Samples prepared in the same batch strongly co-clustered by F measure. A few TRBV segments (TRBV5-6, TRBV5-1 and TRBV20-1 among them) occurred more frequently in patients than in controls. The study found significantly lower normalized Chao1 diversity in multiple sclerosis patients than in controls.

The TCR was taken from a girl aged 10 to 17 with multiple sclerosis. The gene calls are TRBV12-3 or TRBV12-4 and TRBJ1-1, with D perhaps TRBD1 (6 bases). The sample consisted of blood. The CDR3 reads CASSGGQHRTEAFF. The CDR3 DNA is TGTGCCAGCAGTGGAGGACAGCATAGAACTGAAGCTTTCTTT.